The clone carrying this TCR beta chain was counted at least ten times. The sample comes from a study of T-cell reconstitution after alpha-beta-depleted transplantation in children. Germline lookup yields CDR1 SQVTM and CDR2 ANQGSEA. The CDR3 is 13 residues long. Trimming removed 4 bases from V and 6 bases from J; junction bases left unmatched: 5. Construction of the TCRbeta library involved unique molecular identifiers. TCRdb used MiXCR to reprocess the PCR reads, holding one entry per CDR3 protein. The data show 200,000 to 250,000 distinct CDR3 sequences, around 12% seen once. This TCR derives from a human donor who donated a stem cell graft to a child with acute lymphoblastic leukemia. The V and J genes are TRBV29-1 and TRBJ2-7; 11 bases match TRBD1. Material: PBMCs from the stem cell graft donor, obtained from the stem cell graft. The chain's CDR3 is CSVAGQGAIEQYF. CDR3 sequence (DNA): TGCAGCGTTGCAGGACAGGGGGCAATCGAGCAGTACTTC.